The 27 T cell receptor beta chains below come from one sample, sequenced in a study of tumor-infiltrating lymphocytes in primary liver carcinoma. Making TCR beta cDNA involved approximately 0.5 ug total RNA and a constant-region primer. It was through three nested multiplex PCR rounds of slightly modified ARM-PCR that TCR beta libraries arose. TRBV1-TRBV30 forward primers paired with a C-beta reverse primer were used in the first two PCR rounds, which ran approximately 11 cycles each. Using its own MiXCR run on the multiplex PCR reads, TCRdb lists one record per CDR3 protein. The repertoire includes under 90,000 distinct CDR3 sequences, around 70% of them detected once, and just under 20% sits in the top ten. Each 20-30 mg portion of unsorted bulk tissue served as the source for co-extraction of RNA and DNA. The specimen was liver tumor tissue from sampling region 1. As for subset: tumor region T1, superior pole. The receptors shown here come from a man aged 40-55 years with primary liver carcinoma and hepatitis B virus infection.

Ten or more counts support this clonotype. CDR3 protein: CASSPDTGFARAFF. The DNA for the CDR3 is TGTGCCAGCAGTCCCGATACAGGGTTCGCGAGGGCTTTCTTT. This chain joins TRBV6-6 and TRBJ1-1; weak D call: TRBD1 (6 bases). Trimming removed 5 bases from V and 11 bases from J, with 21 bases in between. Germline V gives CDR1 MNHNY, CDR2 SVGAGI (reference sequence). This CDR3 has 14 residues.

This chain connects TRBV6-5 to TRBJ2-7, with 8 bases aligning to TRBD2. The germline V gene encodes CDR1 MNHEY and CDR2 SVGAGI. The CDR3 is 13 amino acids. V shed 10 bases and J 3 bases; nucleotides not matched to a gene: 8. The CDR3: CAISQSGSYEQYF. Written as DNA, the CDR3 is TGTGCCATTAGCCAAAGCGGGAGCTACGAGCAGTACTTC.

This clonotype is medium-sized (0.01 to 0.1%) within its sample. The genes are TRBV6-6 and TRBJ1-1; D is ambiguous. Germline V gives CDR1 MNHNY, CDR2 SVGAGI (reference sequence). The length of the CDR3 is 14 residues. V lost 0 bases and J 4 bases, leaving 9 bases between the germline ends. The chain's CDR3 is CASSYSIATTEAFF. CDR3 bases: TGTGCCAGCAGTTACTCGATTGCGACCACTGAAGCTTTCTTT.

In regard to this clonotype: The junction does not match germline at one end; this may be a read error. The chain combines TRBV4-1 with TRBJ1-6; D call uncertain. CDR3 size: 14 residues. Germline CDR1 MGHRA, CDR2 YSYEKL. Here the CDR3 reads CASSQESRDSLLHF. CDR3 DNA sequence: TGCGCCAGCAGCCAAGAGAGTAGGGATTCACTCCTCCACTTT.

About this clonotype itself: Germline and junction disagree at one end, which may indicate a read error. V and J are TRBV7-8 and TRBJ2-7; D gene unclear. The CDR3 has 14 amino acids. Germline CDR1 and CDR2: SGHVS and FQNEAQ. CDR3 region: CASSDGLDSNEQHF. The CDR3 nucleotides are TGTGCCAGCAGCGATGGGCTAGATTCCAACGAGCAGCACTTC. The full variable domain, its missing parts supplied by reference TRBV7-8 and TRBJ2-7, is GAGVSQSPRYKVAKRGQDVALRCDPISGHVSLFWYQQALGQGPEFLTYFQNEAQLDKSGLPSDRFFAERPEGSVSTLKIQRTQQEDSAVYLCASSDGLDSNEQHFGPGTRLTVT.

Points on this clonotype: A junction boundary mismatches the germline segment, possibly from a read error. The gene calls are TRBV29-1 and TRBJ2-5; 11 bases line up with TRBD2. The CDR3 runs 19 residues. Germline lookup yields CDR1 SQVTM and CDR2 ANQGSEA. CDR3 region: CNVEGRLAGGSRGQEAQYF. In DNA form, the CDR3 reads TGCAACGTTGAGGGGAGGCTAGCGGGAGGATCAAGGGGGCAAGAGGCCCAGTACTTC. Filled out from reference TRBV29-1 and TRBJ2-5, the complete variable domain reads SAVISQKPSRDICQRGTSLTIQCQVDSQVTMMFWYRQQPGQSLTLIATANQGSEATYESGFVIDKFPISRPNLTFSTLTVSNMSPEDSSIYLCNVEGRLAGGSRGQEAQYFGPGTRLLVL.

This clonotype was found many times. The CDR3 region has the DNA TGTGCCAGCAGCTCGCCGGGAGGCGGGACTGAAGCTTTCTTT. Protein: CASSSPGGGTEAFF. The chain combines TRBV7-9 with TRBJ1-1; D gene unclear. V lost 4 bases and J lost 5, with 14 bases in between. Germline V CDR1 and CDR2: SEHNR, FQNEAQ (reference sequence). CDR3 length: 14 residues.

To note about this clonotype: Sequence at one end of the junction differs from germline and may be a read error. The chain couples TRBV7-3 to TRBJ2-1, with D hard to call. CDR1 SGHTA and CDR2 FQGTGA come from the germline V gene. This CDR3 is built from 13 residues. The CDR3 region has the DNA TGTGCCAGCAGCCCCCAAGTTTACAATGAGCACTTCTTC. Translating it yields CASSPQVYNEHFF.

For this clonotype: A read error may produce the germline difference seen at one junction end. The V and J genes are TRBV6-5 and TRBJ2-6; TRBD1 agrees at 7 bases. The length of the CDR3 is 16 residues. The germline V gene encodes CDR1 MNHEY and CDR2 SVGAGI. The CDR3 DNA reads TGTGCCAGCAGTGCAGGGGACAGATCCTGGGCCAACGTCCTGACCTTC. It codes for CASSAGDRSWANVLTF.

This clonotype is classed as medium-sized (0.01 to 0.1%). This chain joins TRBV11-2 and TRBJ2-2; weak D call: TRBD1 (7 bases). Germline V gene sequence: CDR1 SGHAT, CDR2 FQNNGV. Trimming left V 5 bases short and J 1 base short, with 17 bases between. The CDR3 runs 17 residues. CDR3 region: CASSPGGWEKNTGELFF. As DNA, the CDR3 is TGTGCCAGCAGCCCAGGGGGGTGGGAGAAGAACACCGGGGAGCTGTTTTTT. Variable domain in full (rest from reference TRBV11-2 and TRBJ2-2): EAGVAQSPRYKIIEKRQSVAFWCNPISGHATLYWYQQILGQGPKLLIQFQNNGVVDDSQLPKDRFSAERLKGVDSTLKIQPAKLEDSAVYLCASSPGGWEKNTGELFFGEGSRLTVL.

This sequence joins TRBV6-5 and TRBJ2-1; 7 bases map to TRBD2. Germline V gene lookup returns CDR1 MNHEY and CDR2 SVGAGI. Trimming cost V 0 bases and J 14 bases; bases outside gene matches: 13. This CDR3 has 15 amino acids. Here the CDR3 DNA reads TGTGCCAGCAGTTACTCCAGTACTAGCGCGAGTCGGAAGTTCTTC. It yields the protein CASSYSSTSASRKFF.

In this sample, this clonotype turned up a few times. J is TRBJ2-1 and V is TRBV11-2, with D perhaps TRBD2 (6 bases). Trimming took off 4 bases at V and 9 bases at J, with 13 bases between the two ends. CDR1 SGHAT and CDR2 FQNNGV come from the germline V gene. The CDR3 consists of 13 residues. The CDR3: CASSSGRGSEQFF. The CDR3 DNA reads TGTGCCAGCAGCTCAGGACGGGGGAGTGAGCAGTTCTTC.

Regarding this clonotype: An end of the junction does not agree with germline; a read error may underlie this. The chain links TRBV7-8 to TRBJ2-1; TRBD2 is a possible D gene (6 bases). Per the germline V gene, CDR1 is SGHVS and CDR2 is FQNEAQ. The CDR3 runs 13 residues. CDR3 amino acids: CVSSHQGGVEQLF. CDR3 in DNA: TGTGTCAGCAGTCACCAAGGAGGGGTTGAGCAGTTATTC. The full variable domain, its missing parts supplied by reference TRBV7-8 and TRBJ2-1, is GAGVSQSPRYKVAKRGQDVALRCDPISGHVSLFWYQQALGQGPEFLTYFQNEAQLDKSGLPSDRFFAERPEGSVSTLKIQRTQQEDSAVYLCVSSHQGGVEQLFGPGTRLTVL.

The rearrangement joins TRBV6-5 to TRBJ2-2; 9 bases agree with TRBD1. Germline V gene lookup returns CDR1 MNHEY and CDR2 SVGAGI. V was clipped by 4 bases and J by 5 bases; unmatched bases: 20. CDR3 size: 20 residues. The CDR3 spells CASSSGSLSRQGGSTGELFF. For the CDR3, the DNA is TGTGCCAGCAGTTCAGGGTCCCTCTCCAGACAGGGGGGTTCGACCGGGGAGCTGTTTTTT.

Comments on this clonotype: A junction end diverges from the germline sequence, so it may reflect a read error. The V call is TRBV11-3, the J call TRBJ2-1; a weak D match, TRBD2 (5 bases). The CDR3 runs 14 residues. Germline V CDR1 and CDR2: SGHNT, YENEEA. The CDR3 loop reads CASSSPGPINERLF. CDR3 DNA: TGTGCCAGCAGCTCCCCTGGGCCAATAAATGAGCGGCTCTTC.

The chain couples TRBV7-9 to TRBJ2-3, with D uncertain. The assigned J gene may be wrong: the sequence end matches TRBJ1-5 better. This CDR3 region has 16 residues. Germline CDR1 SEHNR, CDR2 FQNEAQ (reference sequence). CDR3 bases: TGTGCCAGCAGCTTAGTTTGGAACTCACCTGTAGATACGCAGCATTTT. Protein: CASSLVWNSPVDTQHF.

V usage is TRBV6-5 and J usage is TRBJ2-3; 11 bases align to TRBD1. This CDR3 contains 15 residues. From germline, CDR1 is MNHEY and CDR2 SVGAGI. V lost 5 bases to trimming and J lost 2 bases; unmatched junction nucleotides: 3. The DNA for the CDR3 is TGTGCCAGCAGTGCGGGACAGGGGGACACAGATACGCAGTATTTT. This sequence encodes CASSAGQGDTDTQYF.

About this clonotype itself: One end of the junction varies from germline; a read error may be responsible. V and J are TRBV12-3 or TRBV12-4 and TRBJ2-3; TRBD2 aligns across 7 bases. CDR3 length equals 15 residues. The CDR3 here is CTSSLAAGIIDMQYF. The CDR3 bases are TGTACCAGTAGTTTGGCAGCGGGGATCATAGATATGCAGTATTTT.

Concerning this clonotype itself: Sequence at one end of the junction differs from germline and may be a read error. This rearrangement joins TRBV11-2 to TRBJ2-3; TRBD2 aligns across 7 bases. CDR1 and CDR2 (germline): SGHAT, FQNNGV. There are 12 residues in the CDR3. The CDR3 region has the DNA TGTACCAGCGGGACCGGCACAGATGCGCAGTACTTT. It codes for CTSGTGTDAQYF.

V gene TRBV28 combines with J gene TRBJ2-3; D unresolved. CDR3 length: 12 residues. Germline V CDR1 and CDR2: MDHEN, SYDVKM. The CDR3 protein is CISSLPFGTQYF. CDR3 DNA sequence: TGTATCAGCAGTTTGCCGTTTGGTACGCAGTATTTT.

Concerning this clonotype: The CDR3 ends on some other residue instead of the conserved phenylalanine or tryptophan, so this is likely a read error. This chain uses TRBV10-3 with TRBJ1-5; tentatively, D is TRBD1 (6 bases). Between the trimmed V and J ends, which lost 2 bases and 5 bases, there was a span of 13 bases. CDR3 length: 15 amino acids. Germline CDR1 and CDR2: ENHRY and SYGVKD. The CDR3: CAISEAGHEYQPQHL. The CDR3, as DNA: TGTGCCATCAGTGAGGCGGGACACGAATATCAGCCCCAGCATCTT.

This clonotype was recorded many times. The V gene is TRBV4-2, the J gene TRBJ1-1; D remains unclear. Germline V gives CDR1 LGHNA, CDR2 YNFKEQ. This CDR3 comprises 15 residues. With 0 bases removed from V and 0 bases from J, the gap between germline ends came to 8 bases. The CDR3 sequence: CASSQEQALNTEAFF. CDR3 DNA: TGTGCCAGCAGCCAAGAGCAGGCGTTGAACACTGAAGCTTTCTTT.

This clonotype has just a few counts. A much more abundant neighbour one base away suggests this may be a read error. V and J are TRBV6-6 and TRBJ1-1; possible D gene TRBD1, 6 bases. The CDR3 runs to 13 residues. V lost 6 bases and J 4 bases, leaving 12 bases between the germline ends. The V gene's germline CDR1 is MNHNY and CDR2 SVGAGI (reference sequence). The CDR3, as DNA: TGTGCCAGCAGCCTCGGGACATGCACTGAAGCTTTCTTT. Residues: CASSLGTCTEAFF.

About this clonotype: One end of the junction fails to match germline, which may point to a read error. The rearrangement links TRBV4-2 to TRBJ2-3; D possibly matches TRBD1 or TRBD2 (5 bases each). Per germline, CDR1 LGHNA and CDR2 YNFKEQ. The CDR3 runs to 13 residues. The CDR3 loop reads CASSQDLGDRQYF. CDR3 DNA: TGTGCCAGCAGCCAAGACTTGGGGGATAGGCAGTATTTT.

J is TRBJ2-4 and V is TRBV10-2, with D possibly being TRBD2 (5 bases). V lost 2 bases to trimming and J lost 0 bases, with 14 bases between them. Germline CDR1 WSHSY, CDR2 SAAADI. The CDR3 spans 17 residues. The CDR3: CASSERARVVAKNIQYF. The CDR3 coding sequence is TGCGCCAGCAGTGAGAGAGCGAGGGTGGTAGCCAAAAACATTCAGTACTTC.

Comments on this clonotype: Just one base apart from a much larger clone, this may be a read error. Without the conserved terminal phenylalanine or tryptophan, this CDR3 likely stems from a read error. The chain couples TRBV7-8 to TRBJ2-5; TRBD2 matches at 8 bases. With 2 bases clipped from V and 2 bases from J, the junction kept 7 bases outside the gene matches. The CDR3 length is 16 residues. The germline gives CDR1 SGHVS, CDR2 FQNEAQ. The CDR3 DNA reads as TGTGCCAGCAGCTTATCCCTAGCGGGCCGTCAAGAGACCCAGTACTTA. This sequence encodes CASSLSLAGRQETQYL.

With respect to this clonotype: At one end the junction does not follow the germline gene, possibly because of a read error. The J gene is TRBJ2-1, the V gene TRBV29-1; no definite D call. This CDR3 contains 13 residues. Germline CDR1 and CDR2: SQVTM and ANQGSEA. The CDR3 DNA reads TGCAGCGATGATGCTCAGAGGAGCAATGAGCAATTCTTC. It specifies CSDDAQRSNEQFF.